This paragraph covers one T cell receptor (beta chain) sequence. The assay was immunoSEQ multiplex PCR, and TCRdb's table has in-frame clones only and misses some. This repertoire shows about 190,000 clones, less than 90% found once; its top ten account for approximately 6.2%. This record comes from a study of blood T cell repertoires in COVID-19. Study details: The United States, Italy and Spain supplied acute and convalescent COVID-19 samples. From T cells, B-cell-depleted T cells, or PBMCs came the material, which was cDNA or gDNA.

Trimming cost V 6 bases and J 9 bases, with 18 bases left between them. Germline V gene data show CDR1 as MDHEN and CDR2 as SYDVKM. CDR3 length: 13 residues. This TCR was sampled from a woman in her thirties or forties with acute or convalescent COVID-19. The sample consisted of peripheral blood. V is TRBV28 and J is TRBJ2-7; D uncertain. CDR3 sequence (DNA): TGTGCCAGCAGATGGAGACCCCCAGCCCGGCAGTACTTC. Protein sequence: CASRWRPPARQYF.